This passage covers 17 T cell receptor beta chains from one sample sequenced in a study of cytomegalovirus exposure and HLA in healthy donors (TCRdb year 2017). The library relied on the immunoSEQ multiplex PCR assay. Sourced from immuneACCESS, this table was stored by TCRdb with only in-frame sequences that have V and J called. A share of the clones is absent; for the studies checked, an unresolved V gene accounts for under half, and the remainder has no known explanation. The sample table holds 200,000 to 250,000 clones, of which over 75% were seen once. The ten top clones hold about 2% of the sample. Sample: PBMCs. These receptors originate from a woman aged 18-29 years in good health and CMV-seropositive.

The rearrangement joins TRBV5-6 to TRBJ1-3, with D perhaps TRBD1 (5 bases). This CDR3 spans 13 amino acids. Germline assignment: CDR1 SGHDT and CDR2 YYEEEE. Trimming took 0 bases from V and 4 from J, leaving 5 bases between them. The CDR3 region is CASSLGTGNTIYF. The CDR3 coding sequence is TGTGCCAGCAGCTTGGGGACAGGAAACACCATATATTTT.

The chain combines TRBV6-5 with TRBJ2-7; TRBD1 aligns across 7 bases. The trim removed 8 bases at V and 2 bases at J, leaving 3 bases unmatched. The CDR3 runs 12 residues. CDR1 MNHEY and CDR2 SVGAGI come from the germline V gene. The CDR3 nucleotides are TGTGCCAGCCTGGGACAGACCTACGAGCAGTACTTC. Translation gives CASLGQTYEQYF.

The V and J genes are TRBV29-1 and TRBJ2-1; a weak D match, TRBD1 (5 bases). CDR3 size: 13 residues. Per germline, CDR1 SQVTM and CDR2 ANQGSEA. The V end lost 2 bases, the J end lost 9 bases, and 14 bases lay between the germline ends. The CDR3 here is CSVEIQVEFEQFF. DNA for the CDR3: TGCAGCGTTGAAATACAGGTAGAGTTTGAGCAGTTCTTC.

This rearrangement joins TRBV2 to TRBJ2-3, with D possibly being TRBD2 (5 bases). The V end lost 4 bases, the J end lost 0 bases, and 11 bases lay between the germline ends. The CDR3 totals 15 residues. Germline V lookup: CDR1 SNHLY, CDR2 FYNNEI. CDR3 nucleotides: TGTGCCAGCAGTGGATCGGGATTTAGCACAGATACGCAGTATTTT. This sequence encodes CASSGSGFSTDTQYF.

J is TRBJ2-2 and V is TRBV5-4; 14 bases fit TRBD2. V trimming: 3 bases; J trimming: 5 bases; junction bases outside the gene matches: 15. The CDR3 length is 20 residues. Germline V gene data show CDR1 as SGHNT and CDR2 as YYREEE (reference sequence). The CDR3 region is CASSSIGTSGSGVSTGELFF. DNA for the CDR3: TGTGCCAGCAGCTCAATCGGGACTAGCGGGAGTGGGGTCTCTACCGGGGAGCTGTTTTTT.

J is TRBJ2-7 and V is TRBV29-1; 9 bases align to TRBD1. After removal of 6 bases from V and 4 bases from J, the junction contained 7 bases not matched to a gene. This CDR3 spans 13 amino acids. Per germline, CDR1 SQVTM and CDR2 ANQGSEA. CDR3 in amino acids: CSVLTGGRYEQYF. DNA for the CDR3: TGCAGCGTATTGACAGGGGGGAGATACGAGCAGTACTTC.

J is TRBJ2-5 and V is TRBV2; possibly TRBD2 for D (6 bases). The CDR3 consists of 13 residues. The germline V gene encodes CDR1 SNHLY and CDR2 FYNNEI. The V end lost 8 bases, the J end lost 2 bases, and 12 bases lay between the germline ends. Here the CDR3 DNA reads TGTGCCAGCCGCGGGGACGGGCAAGAGACCCAGTACTTC. It specifies CASRGDGQETQYF.

The chain combines TRBV5-1 with TRBJ2-7; tentative D call: TRBD2 (6 bases). The CDR3 has 15 amino acids. V lost 1 base to trimming and J lost 5 bases, with 16 bases between them. The germline V gene encodes CDR1 SGHRS and CDR2 YFSETQ. The CDR3, as DNA: TGCGCCAGCAGCTTGCGGGGGATAAAAATGAACGAGCAGTACTTC. Its translation is CASSLRGIKMNEQYF.

The chain combines TRBV5-5 with TRBJ2-7, with D possibly being TRBD1 (6 bases). CDR3 length equals 15 residues. The germline gives CDR1 SGHKS, CDR2 YYEKEE (reference sequence). Trimming stripped 6 bases from V and 0 bases from J, with 16 bases between. This CDR3 is CASTHRDINSYEQYF. The CDR3 DNA reads as TGTGCCAGCACCCACCGGGACATAAACTCCTACGAGCAGTACTTC. Together with reference TRBV5-5 and TRBJ2-7, the CDR3 gives the full variable domain: DAGVTQSPTHLIKTRGQQVTLRCSPISGHKSVSWYQQVLGQGPQFIFQYYEKEERGRGNFPDRFSARQFPNYSSELNVNALLLGDSALYLCASTHRDINSYEQYFGPGTRLTVT.

CDR3 coding DNA: TGCGCCAGCAGCCCCGGGACTAGCGTAACAGATACGCAGTATTTT. It specifies CASSPGTSVTDTQYF. This chain joins TRBV5-1 and TRBJ2-3, with 10 nucleotides matching TRBD2. CDR3 size: 15 residues. CDR1 and CDR2 from the germline V gene are SGHRS and YFSETQ. V shed 4 bases and J 3 bases; nucleotides not matched to a gene: 5.

This clone was detected only a few times. V and J are TRBV6-6 and TRBJ1-1; 8 nucleotides align to TRBD1. Trimming cost V 5 bases and J 1 base; bases outside gene matches: 3. CDR1 MNHNY and CDR2 SVGAGI come from the germline V gene (reference sequence). This CDR3 comprises 14 residues. For the CDR3, the DNA is TGTGCCAGCAGTCTCAGGGGGCGGAACACTGAAGCTTTCTTT. Translated, it gives CASSLRGRNTEAFF.

The chain combines TRBV2 with TRBJ2-1; 8 bases align to TRBD2. Germline CDR1 reads SNHLY; CDR2 reads FYNNEI. This CDR3 has 13 residues. V lost 7 bases to trimming and J lost 8 bases; unmatched junction nucleotides: 7. The CDR3 loop is CASNPWRGDEQFF. CDR3 DNA sequence: TGTGCCAGCAACCCCTGGCGGGGGGATGAGCAGTTCTTC. Full variable domain (outside the CDR3, taken from reference TRBV2 and TRBJ2-1): EPEVTQTPSHQVTQMGQEVILRCVPISNHLYFYWYRQILGQKVEFLVSFYNNEISEKSEIFDDQFSVERPDGSNFTLKIRSTKLEDSAMYFCASNPWRGDEQFFGPGTRLTVL.

In regard to this clone: Distinct nucleotide sequences in the sample also encode this CDR3. The chain joins TRBV28 to TRBJ2-7; 9 nucleotides align to TRBD1. The CDR3 length is 14 residues. J lost 3 bases, V lost 6 bases, and 6 bases had no gene match. The V gene's germline CDR1 is MDHEN and CDR2 SYDVKM. The CDR3 DNA sequence: TGTGCCAGCAGCCCCGGGACAGGGCTCTACGAGCAGTACTTC. This codes for CASSPGTGLYEQYF.

This chain uses TRBV6-1 with TRBJ2-2, with no clear D. The CDR3 is 11 residues long. Trimming removed 10 bases from V and 6 bases from J, with 9 bases in between. Germline lookup yields CDR1 MNHNS and CDR2 SASEGT. The CDR3 reads CAIDKPGELFF. The CDR3 coding sequence is TGTGCCATAGACAAACCCGGGGAGCTGTTTTTT.

This clone has just one count. The chain is built from TRBV10-2 and TRBJ1-2; D remains ambiguous. V was clipped by 1 base and J by 8 bases, with 20 bases between them. From germline, CDR1 is WSHSY and CDR2 SAAADI. The CDR3 length is 16 residues. As DNA, the CDR3 is TGCGCCAGCAGTGAGTTGGGTGTAATTCCAGCGAGGGGCTACACCTTC. Protein sequence: CASSELGVIPARGYTF.

In its sample, this clone was seen once. The chain combines TRBV10-3 with TRBJ2-1; TRBD2 matches at 16 bases. V was clipped by 10 bases and J by 9 bases; unmatched bases: 6. This CDR3 comprises 14 residues. Per germline, CDR1 ENHRY and CDR2 SYGVKD. CDR3 residues: CATQGLAGGREQFF. The CDR3 region has the DNA TGTGCCACCCAGGGACTAGCGGGAGGGCGTGAGCAGTTCTTC.

The chain carries TRBV30 and TRBJ2-1; 8 bases are a match to TRBD2. V gave up 5 bases and J gave up 5 bases; unmatched junction bases: 5. There are 13 residues in the CDR3. Germline V lookup: CDR1 GTSNPN, CDR2 SVGIG (reference sequence). The CDR3 DNA sequence: TGTGCCTGGGAGACTAGCGCAAACAATGAGCAGTTCTTC. Protein sequence: CAWETSANNEQFF. The full variable domain, completed using reference TRBV30 and TRBJ2-1, is SQTIHQWPATLVQPVGSPLSLECTVEGTSNPNLYWYRQAAGRGLQLLFYSVGIGQISSEVPQNLSASRPQDRQFILSSKKLLLSDSGFYLCAWETSANNEQFFGPGTRLTVL.